This TCR beta chain was sequenced for a study of T cells in localized non-small cell lung cancer. The repertoire was sequenced with immunoSEQ multiplex PCR; TCRdb's copy has only in-frame clones and lacks some. The table records tens of thousands of clones, about 91% of them present only once. Study-wide points: Uninvolved adjacent lung, not tumor, had the highest T cell clonality. Appearances in adjacent lung were noted for a median approximately 61 of the top 100 tumor clones. The tumor had only one region sequenced, so heterogeneity remains possible. Patients showing higher blood T cell density tended to see longer overall survival.

This clone was recorded once. The antigen is not known. The trim removed 2 bases at V and 5 bases at J, leaving 5 bases unmatched. Germline V CDR1 and CDR2: MGHRA, YSYEKL. The CDR3 runs 15 residues. The receptor's source is a man aged 40-75 years with stage I squamous cell lung carcinoma. The material was peripheral blood, obtained before any cancer treatment. The chain recombines TRBV4-1 with TRBJ1-1; 10 positions agree with TRBD1. DNA for the CDR3: TGCGCCAGCAGCCAAACCAGGACAGGGGGAACTGAAGCTTTCTTT. It codes for CASSQTRTGGTEAFF.